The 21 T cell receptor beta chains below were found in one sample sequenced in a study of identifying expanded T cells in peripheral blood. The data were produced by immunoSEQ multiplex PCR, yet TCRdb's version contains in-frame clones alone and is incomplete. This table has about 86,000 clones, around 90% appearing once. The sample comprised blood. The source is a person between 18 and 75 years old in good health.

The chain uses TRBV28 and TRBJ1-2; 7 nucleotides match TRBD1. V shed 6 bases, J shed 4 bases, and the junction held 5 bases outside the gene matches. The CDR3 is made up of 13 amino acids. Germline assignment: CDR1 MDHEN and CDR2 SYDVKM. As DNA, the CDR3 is TGTGCCAGCAGGTCTACAGGGGTCTATGGCTACACCTTC. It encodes CASRSTGVYGYTF.

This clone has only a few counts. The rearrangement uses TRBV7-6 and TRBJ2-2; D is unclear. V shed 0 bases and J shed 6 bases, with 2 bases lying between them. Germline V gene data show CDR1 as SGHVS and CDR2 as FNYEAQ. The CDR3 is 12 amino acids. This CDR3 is CASSLAAGELFF. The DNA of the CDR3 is TGTGCCAGCAGCTTAGCTGCCGGGGAGCTGTTTTTT.

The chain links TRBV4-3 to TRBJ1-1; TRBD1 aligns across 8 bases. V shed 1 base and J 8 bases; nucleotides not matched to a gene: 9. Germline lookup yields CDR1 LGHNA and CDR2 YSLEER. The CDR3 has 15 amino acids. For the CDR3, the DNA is TGCGCCAGCAGCCAAGCCGGCCAGGGGGCGTCCGAAGCTTTCTTT. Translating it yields CASSQAGQGASEAFF.

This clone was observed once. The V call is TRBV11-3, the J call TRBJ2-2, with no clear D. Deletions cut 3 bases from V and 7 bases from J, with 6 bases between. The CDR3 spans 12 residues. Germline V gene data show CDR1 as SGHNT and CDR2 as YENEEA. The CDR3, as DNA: TGTGCCAGCAGCTTCCGAGGCGGGGAGCTGTTTTTT. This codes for CASSFRGGELFF.

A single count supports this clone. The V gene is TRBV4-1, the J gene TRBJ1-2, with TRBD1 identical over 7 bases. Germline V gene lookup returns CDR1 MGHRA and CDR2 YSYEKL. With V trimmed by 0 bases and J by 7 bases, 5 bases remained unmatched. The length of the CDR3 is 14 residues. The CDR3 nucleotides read TGCGCCAGCAGCCAAGATAATAGACAGGGTGGCTACACCTTC. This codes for CASSQDNRQGGYTF.

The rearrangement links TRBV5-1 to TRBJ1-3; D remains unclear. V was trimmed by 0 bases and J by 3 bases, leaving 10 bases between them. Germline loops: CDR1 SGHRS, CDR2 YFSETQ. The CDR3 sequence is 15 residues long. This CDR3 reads CASSLEGRGGNTIYF. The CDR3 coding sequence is TGCGCCAGCAGCTTGGAAGGTCGGGGTGGAAACACCATATATTTT.

CDR3 protein: CASRTAGGPYTQYF. The DNA for the CDR3 is TGTGCCAGCAGGACGGCGGGAGGGCCGTATACGCAGTATTTT. This chain joins TRBV27 and TRBJ2-3; 9 bases align to TRBD2. The CDR3 length is 14 residues. CDR1 and CDR2 from the germline V gene are MNHEY and SMNVEV (reference sequence). V trimming: 6 bases; J trimming: 7 bases; junction bases outside the gene matches: 8.

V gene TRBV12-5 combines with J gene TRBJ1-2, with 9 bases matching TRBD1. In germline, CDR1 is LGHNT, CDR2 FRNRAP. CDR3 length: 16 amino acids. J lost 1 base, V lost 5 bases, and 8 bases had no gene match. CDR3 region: CASGTKQGADNYGYTF. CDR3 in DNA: TGTGCTAGTGGTACAAAACAGGGGGCGGATAACTATGGCTACACCTTC. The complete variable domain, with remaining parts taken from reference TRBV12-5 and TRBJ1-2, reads DARVTQTPRHKVTEMGQEVTMRCQPILGHNTVFWYRQTMMQGLELLAYFRNRAPLDDSGMPKDRFSAEMPDATLATLKIQPSEPRDSAVYFCASGTKQGADNYGYTFGSGTRLTVV.

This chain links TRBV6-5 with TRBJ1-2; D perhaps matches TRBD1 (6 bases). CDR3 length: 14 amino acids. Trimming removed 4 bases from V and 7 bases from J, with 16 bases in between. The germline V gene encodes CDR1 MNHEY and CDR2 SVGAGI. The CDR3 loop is CASSSDRLRGGYTF. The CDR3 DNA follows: TGTGCCAGCAGTTCAGACAGGCTCAGAGGTGGCTACACCTTC.

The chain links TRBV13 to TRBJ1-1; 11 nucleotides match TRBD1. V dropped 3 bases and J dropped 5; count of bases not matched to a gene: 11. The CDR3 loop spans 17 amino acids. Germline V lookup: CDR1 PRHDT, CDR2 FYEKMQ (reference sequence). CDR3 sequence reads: CASSFSSRDRGWTEAFF. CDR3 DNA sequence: TGTGCCAGCAGCTTCTCCTCCCGGGACAGGGGGTGGACTGAAGCTTTCTTT.

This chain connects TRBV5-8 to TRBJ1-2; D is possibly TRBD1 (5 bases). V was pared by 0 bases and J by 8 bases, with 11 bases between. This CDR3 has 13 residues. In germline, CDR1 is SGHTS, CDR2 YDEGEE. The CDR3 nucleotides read TGTGCCAGCAGCTTGGACAAAGCAGGGGGCTACACCTTC. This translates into CASSLDKAGGYTF.

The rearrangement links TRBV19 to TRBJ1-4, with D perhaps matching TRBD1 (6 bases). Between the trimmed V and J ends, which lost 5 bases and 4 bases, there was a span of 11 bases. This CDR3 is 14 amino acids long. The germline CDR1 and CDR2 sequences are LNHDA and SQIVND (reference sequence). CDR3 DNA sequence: TGTGCCAGTAGTCAAAGGACAGTTAATGAAAAACTGTTTTTT. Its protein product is CASSQRTVNEKLFF.

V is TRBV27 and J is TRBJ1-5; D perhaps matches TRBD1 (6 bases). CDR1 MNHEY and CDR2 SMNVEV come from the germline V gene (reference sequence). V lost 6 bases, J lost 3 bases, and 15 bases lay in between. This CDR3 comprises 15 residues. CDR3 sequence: CASRSTGSNNQPQHF. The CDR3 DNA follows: TGTGCCAGCAGGTCCACAGGGTCGAACAATCAGCCCCAGCATTTT.

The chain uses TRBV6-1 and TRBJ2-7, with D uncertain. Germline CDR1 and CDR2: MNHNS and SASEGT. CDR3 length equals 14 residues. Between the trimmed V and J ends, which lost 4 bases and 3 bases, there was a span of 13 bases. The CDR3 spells CASSAQEIVYEQYF. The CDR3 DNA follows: TGTGCCAGCAGTGCTCAGGAGATTGTCTACGAGCAGTACTTC.

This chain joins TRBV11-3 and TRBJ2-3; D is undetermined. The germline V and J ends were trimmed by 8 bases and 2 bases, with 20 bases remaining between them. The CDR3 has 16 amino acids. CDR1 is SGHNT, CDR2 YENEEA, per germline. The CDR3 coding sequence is TGTGCCAGCCAAACCGAGGTTGGGGTTTACACAGATACGCAGTATTTT. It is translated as CASQTEVGVYTDTQYF. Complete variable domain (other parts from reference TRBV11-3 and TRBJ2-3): EAGVVQSPRYKIIEKKQPVAFWCNPISGHNTLYWYLQNLGQGPELLIRYENEEAVDDSQLPKDRFSAERLKGVDSTLKIQPAELGDSAVYLCASQTEVGVYTDTQYFGPGTRLTVL.

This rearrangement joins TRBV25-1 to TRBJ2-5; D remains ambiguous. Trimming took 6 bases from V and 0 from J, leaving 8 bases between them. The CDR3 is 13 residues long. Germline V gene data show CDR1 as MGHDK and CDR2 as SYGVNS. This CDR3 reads CASSPQHQETQYF. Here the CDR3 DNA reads TGTGCCAGCAGCCCACAGCACCAAGAGACCCAGTACTTC.

The CDR3 is CASSKTGVTEAFF. DNA for the CDR3: TGCGCCAGCAGCAAGACAGGGGTCACTGAAGCTTTCTTT. The genes are TRBV10-1 and TRBJ1-1; 8 bases map to TRBD1. The CDR3 contains 13 residues. With V trimmed by 6 bases and J by 4 bases, 4 bases remained unmatched. Per the germline V gene, CDR1 is WNHNN and CDR2 is SYGVQD (reference sequence).

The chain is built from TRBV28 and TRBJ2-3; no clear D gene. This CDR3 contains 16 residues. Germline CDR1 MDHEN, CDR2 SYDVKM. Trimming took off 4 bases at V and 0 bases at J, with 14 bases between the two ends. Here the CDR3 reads CASSSPLSGSTDTQYF. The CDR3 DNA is TGTGCCAGCAGTTCCCCCCTTTCTGGGAGCACAGATACGCAGTATTTT.

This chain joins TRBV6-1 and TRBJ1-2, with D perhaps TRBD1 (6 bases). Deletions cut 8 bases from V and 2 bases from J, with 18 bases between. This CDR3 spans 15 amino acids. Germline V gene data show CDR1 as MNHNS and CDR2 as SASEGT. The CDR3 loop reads CASATSTGSNYGYTF. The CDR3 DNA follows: TGTGCCAGCGCTACCTCAACAGGGAGCAACTATGGCTACACCTTC.

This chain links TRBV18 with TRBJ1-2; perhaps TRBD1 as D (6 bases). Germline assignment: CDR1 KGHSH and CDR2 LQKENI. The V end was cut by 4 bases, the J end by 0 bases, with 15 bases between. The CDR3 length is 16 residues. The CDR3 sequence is CASSRLDRKSNYGYTF. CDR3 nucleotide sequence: TGTGCCAGCTCACGCCTAGACAGGAAGTCTAACTATGGCTACACCTTC.

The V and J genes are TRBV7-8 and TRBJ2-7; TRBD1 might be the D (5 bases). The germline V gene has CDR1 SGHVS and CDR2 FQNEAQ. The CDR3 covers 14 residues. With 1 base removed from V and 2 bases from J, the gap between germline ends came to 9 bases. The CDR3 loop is CASSLDPGTYEQYF. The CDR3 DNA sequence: TGTGCCAGCAGCTTAGATCCAGGGACCTACGAGCAGTACTTC.